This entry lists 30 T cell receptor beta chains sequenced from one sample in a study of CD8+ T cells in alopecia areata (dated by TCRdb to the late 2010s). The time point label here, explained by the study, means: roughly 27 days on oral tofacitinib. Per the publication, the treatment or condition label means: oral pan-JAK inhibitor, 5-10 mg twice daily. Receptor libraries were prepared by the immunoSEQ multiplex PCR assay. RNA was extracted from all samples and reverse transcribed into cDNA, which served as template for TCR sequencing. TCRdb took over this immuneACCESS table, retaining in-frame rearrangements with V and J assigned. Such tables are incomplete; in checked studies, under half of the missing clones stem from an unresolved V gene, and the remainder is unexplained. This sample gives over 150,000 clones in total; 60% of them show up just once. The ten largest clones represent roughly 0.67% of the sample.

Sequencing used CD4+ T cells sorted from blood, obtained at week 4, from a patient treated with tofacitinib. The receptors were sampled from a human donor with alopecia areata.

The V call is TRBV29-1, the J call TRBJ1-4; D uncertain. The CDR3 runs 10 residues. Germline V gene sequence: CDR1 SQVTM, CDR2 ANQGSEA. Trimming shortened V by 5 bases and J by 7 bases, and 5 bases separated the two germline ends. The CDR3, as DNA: TGCAGCGTTTGGGCTGAAAAACTGTTTTTT. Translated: CSVWAEKLFF.

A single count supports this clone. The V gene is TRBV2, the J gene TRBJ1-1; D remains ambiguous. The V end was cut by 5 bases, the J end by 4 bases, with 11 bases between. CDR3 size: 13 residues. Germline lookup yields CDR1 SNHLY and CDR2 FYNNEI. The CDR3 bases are TGTGCCAGCAGTTCCGGACGCAGCACTGAAGCTTTCTTT. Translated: CASSSGRSTEAFF. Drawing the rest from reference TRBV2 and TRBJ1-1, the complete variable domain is EPEVTQTPSHQVTQMGQEVILRCVPISNHLYFYWYRQILGQKVEFLVSFYNNEISEKSEIFDDQFSVERPDGSNFTLKIRSTKLEDSAMYFCASSSGRSTEAFFGQGTRLTVV.

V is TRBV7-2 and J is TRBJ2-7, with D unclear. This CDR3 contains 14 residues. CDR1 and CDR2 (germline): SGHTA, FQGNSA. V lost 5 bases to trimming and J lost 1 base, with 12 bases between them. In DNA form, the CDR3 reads TGTGCCAGCAGCCTCGAGTCCCGTTCCTACGAGCAGTACTTC. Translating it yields CASSLESRSYEQYF.

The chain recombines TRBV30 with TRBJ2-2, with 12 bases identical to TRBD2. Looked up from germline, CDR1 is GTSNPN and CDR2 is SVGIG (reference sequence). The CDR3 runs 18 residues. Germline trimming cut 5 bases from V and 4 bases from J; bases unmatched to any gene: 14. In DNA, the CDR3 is TGTGCCTGGGACTCCGGAAGGTCTAGCGGGAGGGCCACCGGGGAGCTGTTTTTT. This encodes CAWDSGRSSGRATGELFF.

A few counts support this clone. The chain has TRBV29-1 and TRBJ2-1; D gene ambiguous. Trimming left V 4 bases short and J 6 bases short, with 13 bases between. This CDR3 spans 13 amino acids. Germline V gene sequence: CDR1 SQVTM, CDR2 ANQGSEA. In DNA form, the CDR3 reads TGCAGCGTTGGTGACACCTTCGGCAATGAGCAGTTCTTC. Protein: CSVGDTFGNEQFF.

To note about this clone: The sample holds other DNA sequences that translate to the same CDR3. The CDR3 region is CASSLGQGPSYEQYF. CDR3 sequence (DNA): TGTGCCAGCAGCTTAGGTCAGGGCCCCTCCTACGAGCAGTACTTC. The rearrangement links TRBV11-2 to TRBJ2-7; maybe TRBD1 (5 bases). Trimming took 1 base from V and 0 from J, leaving 10 bases between them. The CDR3 loop spans 15 amino acids. CDR1 is SGHAT, CDR2 FQNNGV, per germline.

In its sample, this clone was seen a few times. The CDR3 reads CSVQGAGANVLTF. CDR3 nucleotide sequence: TGCAGCGTTCAGGGTGCTGGGGCCAACGTCCTGACTTTC. The chain joins TRBV29-1 to TRBJ2-6; D might be TRBD1 (5 bases). Trimming took off 5 bases at V and 2 bases at J, with 7 bases between the two ends. This CDR3 is 13 amino acids long. The germline V gene encodes CDR1 SQVTM and CDR2 ANQGSEA.

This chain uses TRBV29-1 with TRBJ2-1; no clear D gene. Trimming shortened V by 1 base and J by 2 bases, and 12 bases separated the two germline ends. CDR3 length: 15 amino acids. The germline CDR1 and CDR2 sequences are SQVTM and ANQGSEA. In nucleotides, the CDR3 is TGCAGCGTTGAAGGTCCTACCCGGGCCTACAATGAGCAGTTCTTC. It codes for CSVEGPTRAYNEQFF.

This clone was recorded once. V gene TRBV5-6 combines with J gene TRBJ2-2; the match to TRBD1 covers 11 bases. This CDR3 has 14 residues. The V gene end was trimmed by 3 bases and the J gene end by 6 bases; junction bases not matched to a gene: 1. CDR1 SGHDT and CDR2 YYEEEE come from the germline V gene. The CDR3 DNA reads TGTGCCAGCAGCTCGGGACAGGGGGCCGGGGAGCTGTTTTTT. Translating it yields CASSSGQGAGELFF.

CDR3 coding DNA: TGCAGCGCGGAACGGGGGGGTGATGAAAAACTGTTTTTT. This encodes CSAERGGDEKLFF. The chain combines TRBV29-1 with TRBJ1-4; D might be TRBD1 (5 bases). Germline V gene lookup returns CDR1 SQVTM and CDR2 ANQGSEA. The CDR3 sequence is 13 residues long. Trimming removed 7 bases at V and 6 bases at J, with 15 bases between.

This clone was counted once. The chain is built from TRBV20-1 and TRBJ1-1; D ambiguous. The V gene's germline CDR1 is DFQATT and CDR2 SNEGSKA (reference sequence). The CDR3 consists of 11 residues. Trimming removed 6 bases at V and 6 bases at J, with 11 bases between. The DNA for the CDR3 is TGCAGTGCCGAGGTGAGGGCTGAAGCTTTCTTT. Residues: CSAEVRAEAFF.

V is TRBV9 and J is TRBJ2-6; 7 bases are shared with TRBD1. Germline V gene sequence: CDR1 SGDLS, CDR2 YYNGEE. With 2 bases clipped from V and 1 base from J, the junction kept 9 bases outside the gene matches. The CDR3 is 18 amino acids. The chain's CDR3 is CASSVDEGGVSGANVLTF. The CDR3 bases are TGTGCCAGCAGCGTTGATGAAGGGGGCGTATCTGGGGCCAACGTCCTGACTTTC.

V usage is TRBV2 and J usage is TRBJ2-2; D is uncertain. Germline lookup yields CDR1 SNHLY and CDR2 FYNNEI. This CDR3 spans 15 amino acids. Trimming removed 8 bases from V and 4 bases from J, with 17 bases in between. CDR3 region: CASGRQEDITGELFF. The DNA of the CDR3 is TGTGCCAGCGGCCGGCAGGAAGATATCACCGGGGAGCTGTTTTTT.

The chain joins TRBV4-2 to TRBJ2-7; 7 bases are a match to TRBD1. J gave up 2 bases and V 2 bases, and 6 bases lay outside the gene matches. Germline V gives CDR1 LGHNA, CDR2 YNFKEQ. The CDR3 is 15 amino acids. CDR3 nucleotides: TGTGCCAGCAGCCAACCCGGGACAGCCCCCTACGAGCAGTACTTC. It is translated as CASSQPGTAPYEQYF.

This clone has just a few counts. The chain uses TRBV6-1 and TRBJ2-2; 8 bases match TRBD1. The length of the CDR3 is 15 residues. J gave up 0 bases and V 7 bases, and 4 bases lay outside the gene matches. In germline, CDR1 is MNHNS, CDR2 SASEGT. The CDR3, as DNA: TGTGCCAGCACGCGGACAGGGCCGAACACCGGGGAGCTGTTTTTT. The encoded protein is CASTRTGPNTGELFF.

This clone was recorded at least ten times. CDR3 region: CASSLTSGNTGELFF. CDR3 coding DNA: TGTGCCAGCAGCCTGACTAGCGGCAACACCGGGGAGCTGTTTTTT. The chain combines TRBV7-8 with TRBJ2-2; 9 bases are shared with TRBD2. Germline CDR1 SGHVS, CDR2 FQNEAQ. With 5 bases clipped from V and 2 bases from J, the junction kept 3 bases outside the gene matches. This CDR3 has 15 residues.

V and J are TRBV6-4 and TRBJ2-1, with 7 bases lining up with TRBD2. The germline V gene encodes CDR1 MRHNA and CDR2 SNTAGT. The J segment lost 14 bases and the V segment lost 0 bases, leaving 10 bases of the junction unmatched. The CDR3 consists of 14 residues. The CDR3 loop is CASSDSVSGPLKFF. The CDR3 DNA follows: TGTGCCAGCAGTGACTCGGTTAGCGGGCCTCTAAAGTTCTTC.

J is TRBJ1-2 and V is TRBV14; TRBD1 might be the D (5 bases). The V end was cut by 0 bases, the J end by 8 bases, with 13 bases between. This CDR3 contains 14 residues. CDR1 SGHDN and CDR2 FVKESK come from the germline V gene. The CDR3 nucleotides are TGTGCCAGCAGCCAAGATCGTCAGGGACCAGGCTACACCTTC. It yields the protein CASSQDRQGPGYTF. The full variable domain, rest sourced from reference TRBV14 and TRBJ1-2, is EAGVTQFPSHSVIEKGQTVTLRCDPISGHDNLYWYRRVMGKEIKFLLHFVKESKQDESGMPNNRFLAERTGGTYSTLKVQPAELEDSGVYFCASSQDRQGPGYTFGSGTRLTVV.

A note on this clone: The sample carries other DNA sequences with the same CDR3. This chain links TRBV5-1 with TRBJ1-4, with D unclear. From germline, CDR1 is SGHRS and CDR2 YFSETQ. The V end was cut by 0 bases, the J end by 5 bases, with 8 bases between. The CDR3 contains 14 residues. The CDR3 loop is CASSLGQGNEKLFF. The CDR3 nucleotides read TGCGCCAGCAGCTTGGGGCAAGGGAATGAAAAACTGTTTTTT.

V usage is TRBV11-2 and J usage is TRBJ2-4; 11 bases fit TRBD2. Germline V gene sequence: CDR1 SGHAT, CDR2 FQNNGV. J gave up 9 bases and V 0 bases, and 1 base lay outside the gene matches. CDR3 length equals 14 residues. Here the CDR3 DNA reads TGTGCCAGCAGCTTAGAACTAGCGGGAGCCATTCAGTACTTC. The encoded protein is CASSLELAGAIQYF.

The CDR3 here is CAMLGSSYNEQFF. The CDR3 DNA sequence: TGTGCCATGCTGGGGTCCTCCTACAATGAGCAGTTCTTC. The chain employs TRBV27 and TRBJ2-1, with D unclear. CDR1 and CDR2 (germline): MNHEY, SMNVEV (reference sequence). V was pared by 10 bases and J by 0 bases, with 10 bases between. The CDR3 has 13 residues.

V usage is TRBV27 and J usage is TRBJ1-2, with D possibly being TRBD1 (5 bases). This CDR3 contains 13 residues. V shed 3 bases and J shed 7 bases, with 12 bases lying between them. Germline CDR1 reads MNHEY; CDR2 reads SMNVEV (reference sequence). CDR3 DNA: TGTGCCAGCAGTTTGGCAGGGAGCGGTGGCTACACCTTC. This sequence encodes CASSLAGSGGYTF.

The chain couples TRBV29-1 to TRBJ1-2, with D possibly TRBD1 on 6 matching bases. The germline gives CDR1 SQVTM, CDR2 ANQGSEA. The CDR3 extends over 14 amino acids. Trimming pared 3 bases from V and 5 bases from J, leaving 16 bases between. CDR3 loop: CSVDLGGFLYGYTF. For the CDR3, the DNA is TGCAGCGTTGATCTAGGGGGGTTTTTGTATGGCTACACCTTC.

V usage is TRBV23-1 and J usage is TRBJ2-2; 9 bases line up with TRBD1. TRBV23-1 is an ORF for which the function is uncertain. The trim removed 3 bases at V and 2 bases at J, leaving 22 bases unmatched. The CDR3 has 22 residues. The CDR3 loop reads CASSHHLMRIGTGSLNTGELFF. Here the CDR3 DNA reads TGCGCCAGCAGTCACCACCTTATGCGAATCGGGACAGGGTCTCTCAACACCGGGGAGCTGTTTTTT.

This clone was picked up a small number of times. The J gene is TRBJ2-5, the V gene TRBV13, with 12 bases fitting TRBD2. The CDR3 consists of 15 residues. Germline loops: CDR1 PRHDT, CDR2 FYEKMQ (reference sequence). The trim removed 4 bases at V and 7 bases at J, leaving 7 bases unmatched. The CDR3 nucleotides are TGTGCCAGCAGCTCACGGACTAGCGGGGTTTGGACCCAGTACTTC. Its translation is CASSSRTSGVWTQYF.

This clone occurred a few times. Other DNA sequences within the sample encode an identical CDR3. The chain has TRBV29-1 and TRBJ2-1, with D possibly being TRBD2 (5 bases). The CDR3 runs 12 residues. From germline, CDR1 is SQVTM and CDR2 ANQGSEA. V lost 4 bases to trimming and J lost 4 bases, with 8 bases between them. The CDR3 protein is CSVVSGYNEQFF. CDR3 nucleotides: TGCAGCGTTGTTTCGGGGTACAATGAGCAGTTCTTC.

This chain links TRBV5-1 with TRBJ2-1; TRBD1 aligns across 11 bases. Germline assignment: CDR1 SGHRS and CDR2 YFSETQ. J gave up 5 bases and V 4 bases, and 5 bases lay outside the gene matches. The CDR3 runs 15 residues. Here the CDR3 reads CASSAGTGGNNEQFF. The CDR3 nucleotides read TGCGCCAGCAGCGCCGGGACAGGGGGGAACAATGAGCAGTTCTTC.

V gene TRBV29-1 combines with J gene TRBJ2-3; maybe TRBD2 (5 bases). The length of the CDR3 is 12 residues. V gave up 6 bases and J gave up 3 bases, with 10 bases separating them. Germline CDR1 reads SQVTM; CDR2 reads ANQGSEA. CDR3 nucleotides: TGCAGCGTCGATCCGGGGACAGATACGCAGTATTTT. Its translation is CSVDPGTDTQYF.

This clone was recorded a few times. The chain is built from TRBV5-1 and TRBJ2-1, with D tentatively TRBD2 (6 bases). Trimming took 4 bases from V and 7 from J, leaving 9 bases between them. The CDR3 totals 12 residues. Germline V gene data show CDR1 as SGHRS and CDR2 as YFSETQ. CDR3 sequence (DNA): TGCGCCAGCAGCCCGGGACTGAATGAGCAGTTCTTC. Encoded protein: CASSPGLNEQFF. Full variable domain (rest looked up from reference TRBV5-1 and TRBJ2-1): KAGVTQTPRYLIKTRGQQVTLSCSPISGHRSVSWYQQTPGQGLQFLFEYFSETQRNKGNFPGRFSGRQFSNSRSEMNVSTLELGDSALYLCASSPGLNEQFFGPGTRLTVL.

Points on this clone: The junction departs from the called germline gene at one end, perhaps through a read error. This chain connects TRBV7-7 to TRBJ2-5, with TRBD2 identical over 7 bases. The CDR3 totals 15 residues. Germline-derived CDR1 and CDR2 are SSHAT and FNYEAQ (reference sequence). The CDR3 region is CASSPIQGGQETQYF. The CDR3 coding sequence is TGTGCTAGCAGCCCCATCCAGGGAGGGCAAGAGACCCAGTACTTC.